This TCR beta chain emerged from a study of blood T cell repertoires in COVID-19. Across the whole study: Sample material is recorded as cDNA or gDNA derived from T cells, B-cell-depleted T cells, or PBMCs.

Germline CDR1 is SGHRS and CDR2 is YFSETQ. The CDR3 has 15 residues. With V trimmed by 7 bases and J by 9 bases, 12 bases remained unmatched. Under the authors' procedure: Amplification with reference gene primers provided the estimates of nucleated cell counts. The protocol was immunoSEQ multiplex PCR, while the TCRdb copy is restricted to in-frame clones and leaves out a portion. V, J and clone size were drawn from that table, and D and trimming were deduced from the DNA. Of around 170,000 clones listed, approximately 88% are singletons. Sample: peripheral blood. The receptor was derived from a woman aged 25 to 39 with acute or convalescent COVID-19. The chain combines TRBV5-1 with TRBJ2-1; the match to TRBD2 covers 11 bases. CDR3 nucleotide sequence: TGCGCCAGCCCCGTACTAGCGGGAGTAGGCGTTGAGCAGTTCTTC. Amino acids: CASPVLAGVGVEQFF.